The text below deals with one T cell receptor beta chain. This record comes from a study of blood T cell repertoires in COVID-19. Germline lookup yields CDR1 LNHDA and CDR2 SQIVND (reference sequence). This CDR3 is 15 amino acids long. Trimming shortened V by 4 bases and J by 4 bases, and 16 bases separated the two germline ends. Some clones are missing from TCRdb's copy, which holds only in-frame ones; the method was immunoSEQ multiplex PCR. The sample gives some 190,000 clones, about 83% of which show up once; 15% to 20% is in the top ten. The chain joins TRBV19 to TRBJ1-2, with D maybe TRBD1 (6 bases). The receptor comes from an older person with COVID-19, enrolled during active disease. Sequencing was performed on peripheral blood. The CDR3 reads CASSTLMTGLYGYTF. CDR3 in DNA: TGTGCCAGTAGTACGCTTATGACAGGTCTCTATGGCTACACCTTC. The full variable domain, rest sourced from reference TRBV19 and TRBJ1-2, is DGGITQSPKYLFRKEGQNVTLSCEQNLNHDAMYWYRQDPGQGLRLIYYSQIVNDFQKGDIAEGYSVSREKKESFPLTVTSAQKNPTAFYLCASSTLMTGLYGYTFGSGTRLTVV.